This section outlines one T cell receptor beta chain sequence together with its context. Its cognate antigen is unknown. The data stem from a study of T cells in pancreatic ductal adenocarcinoma. Notes on the study in general: Compared with tumor, blood showed more total productive templates and about 8-fold more clonotypes.

CDR1 and CDR2 (germline): MNHEY, SVGAGI. V lost 5 bases to trimming and J lost 8 bases, with 13 bases between them. CDR3 length: 13 amino acids. Surgery without prior neoadjuvant therapy was the treatment of the selected pancreatic ductal adenocarcinoma patients. Clones were sequenced by immunoSEQ multiplex PCR, and TCRdb holds only the in-frame ones, with some missing. The sample lists over 90,000 clones; roughly 96% were seen once. Sequenced: PBMCs. The V gene is TRBV6-5, the J gene TRBJ2-4; maybe TRBD2 (6 bases). The receptor's source is a human donor with pancreatic ductal adenocarcinoma. CDR3 sequence: CASSPVVADIQYF. CDR3 coding DNA: TGTGCCAGCAGTCCGGTTGTAGCGGACATTCAGTACTTC.